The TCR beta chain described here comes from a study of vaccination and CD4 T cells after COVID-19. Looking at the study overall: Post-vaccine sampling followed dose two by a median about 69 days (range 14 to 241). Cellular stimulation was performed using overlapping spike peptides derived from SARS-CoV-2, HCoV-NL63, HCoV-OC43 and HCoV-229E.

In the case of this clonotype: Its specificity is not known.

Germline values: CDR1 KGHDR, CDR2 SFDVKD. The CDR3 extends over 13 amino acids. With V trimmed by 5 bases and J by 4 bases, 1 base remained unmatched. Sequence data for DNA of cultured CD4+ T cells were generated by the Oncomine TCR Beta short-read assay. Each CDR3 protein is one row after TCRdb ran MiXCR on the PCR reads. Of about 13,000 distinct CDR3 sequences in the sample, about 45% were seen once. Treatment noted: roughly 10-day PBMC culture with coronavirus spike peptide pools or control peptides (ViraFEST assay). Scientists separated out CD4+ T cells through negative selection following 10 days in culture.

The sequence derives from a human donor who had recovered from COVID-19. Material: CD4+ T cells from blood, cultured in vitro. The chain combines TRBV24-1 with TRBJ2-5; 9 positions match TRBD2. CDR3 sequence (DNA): TGTGCCACCAGTGGTAGCGGGAGAGAGACCCAGTACTTC. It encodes CATSGSGRETQYF.